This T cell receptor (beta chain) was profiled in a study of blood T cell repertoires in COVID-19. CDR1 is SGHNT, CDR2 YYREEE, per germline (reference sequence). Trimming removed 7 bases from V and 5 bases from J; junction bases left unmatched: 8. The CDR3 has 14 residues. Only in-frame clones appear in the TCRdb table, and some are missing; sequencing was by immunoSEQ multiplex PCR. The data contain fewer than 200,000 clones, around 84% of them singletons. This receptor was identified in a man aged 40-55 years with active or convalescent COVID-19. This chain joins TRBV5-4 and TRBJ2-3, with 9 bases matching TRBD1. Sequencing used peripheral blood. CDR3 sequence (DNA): TGTGCCAGCCTCCCGGGACAGGGCGGAGATACGCAGTATTTT. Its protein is CASLPGQGGDTQYF.